This is a list of T cell receptor beta chains from one sample in a study of blood T cell repertoires in COVID-19. Here immunoSEQ multiplex PCR was the method, and the copy in TCRdb shows in-frame clones only, minus some. Of approximately 120,000 clones in the sample, approximately 90% were seen once. Sequenced input: peripheral blood. The receptors originated from a human donor in a cohort sampled during active COVID-19. Both conserved end residues are part of each CDR3.

TRBV3-1/TRBV3-2 | CASSQDTSDLTDTQYF
TRBV5-4 | CASSRDRQTGRQYF
TRBV11-1 | CASSFRDRAGADTQYF
TRBV7-9 | CASSSSTGDTQYF
TRBV19 | CASSIITGGLSNQPQHF
TRBV19 | CASSKLSGSRTYEQYF
TRBV6-6 | CASSRTSGYTDTQYF
TRBV12-3/TRBV12-4 | CASSLTDQKLFF
TRBV27 | CASSLGEPYEQYF
TRBV6-5 | CASSREPGTGNEQYF
TRBV9 | CASSGGSGQYSGNTIYF
TRBV7-2 | CASSQSGVNEKLFF
TRBV25-1 | CASSAPVALQETQYF
TRBV7-6 | CASSLPPGQMNTEAFF
TRBV7-3 | CASSLNRDSFQYF
TRBV4-2 | CASSQLTGAYEQYF
TRBV15 | CATSREGGSSYEQYF
TRBV4-3 | CASSQELLGQGVYEQYF
TRBV6-1 | CASSEAAGTAANSPLHF
TRBV5-4 | CASSSLGAGSGSPLHF
TRBV7-2 | CASSSWTGGAETQYF
TRBV9 | CASSVEGQGWETQYF
TRBV15 | CATSGTDWSIGAFF
TRBV7-9 | CASSSRDRGDPYEQYF
TRBV5-4 | CASSLDRVTDTQYF
TRBV10-1 | CASSEGQKASALHF
TRBV28 | CASSPGPGQYKNIQYF
TRBV7-9 | CASSGQALGEAFF
TRBV2 | CASTDRRYEQYF
TRBV19 | CASSIGTPNQPQHF
TRBV18 | CASSPPMRQQFF
TRBV11-2 | CASSTQGEEDTEAFF
TRBV28 | CASSPGGAEGEKLFF
TRBV7-2 | CASSLEQGVNTEAFF
TRBV9 | CASSGGQGANEQFF
TRBV6-2/TRBV6-3 | CASSYLSRAEQYF
TRBV27 | CASSLKRRGRDFTEAFF
TRBV5-5 | CASSLGSSPTSYEQYF
TRBV7-9 | CASSLAGQGIYEQFF
TRBV6-2/TRBV6-3 | CASSLTSGGPYEQYF
TRBV2 | CASGGGSYEQYF
TRBV27 | CASSPLTGLNKETQYF
TRBV4-2 | CASSQEQGSQPQHF
TRBV11-3 | CASSLGQGANRYSPLHF
TRBV7-2 | CASSGGQSSYEQYF